The sequence of this T cell receptor beta chain was determined in a study of T cells in Graves' hyperthyroidism and ophthalmopathy. Study observations and caveats: Stable hyperthyroidism was separated from ophthalmopathy by a model based on 13 V-J features. The model anticipated ophthalmopathy a median approximately six months pre-onset. Blood also carried most thyroid clonotypes expanded above 0.001.

Diagnoses used clinical symptoms, serum thyroxine and TRAb, thyroid ultrasound and orbital computed tomography. With 1 base clipped from V and 6 bases from J, the junction kept 24 bases outside the gene matches. CDR1 is SQVTM, CDR2 ANQGSEA, per germline. The CDR3 spans 19 residues. TCR beta CDR3 sequences were amplified from RNA transcripts. RT-PCR in the first round (using the HTBI primer set) targeted the TCR CDR3. In TCRdb, the multiplex PCR reads were re-called with MiXCR into one record per CDR3 protein. The table shows approximately 510,000 distinct CDR3 sequences, with 35% to 50% occurring only once. Regarding this clonotype: Its antigen is still unknown.

This chain joins TRBV29-1 and TRBJ2-7; TRBD1 agrees at 7 bases. This TCR was recovered from an adult woman with Graves' disease, either hyperthyroidism or ophthalmopathy (not recorded which). Sequencing was done on a sample of peripheral blood or thyroid tissue (not recorded which). The CDR3 DNA sequence: TGCAGCGTTGAAGTCGGGACAGAAGGTCCCCGTGGATGGGCTCGCGAGCAGTACTTC. Its translation: CSVEVGTEGPRGWAREQYF.